This T cell receptor beta chain was captured in a study of cytomegalovirus exposure and HLA in healthy donors. At the level of the study: Caucasian-associated ancestry cluster membership applied to about 83% of several hundred genotyped donors. Findings and limits, study-wide: The study put some 150 TCR beta chains on its list as cytomegalovirus-associated. Prior analysis indicated that the majority of TCR beta V segments exhibited productivity approximately 87% or approximately 30% of the time. With high specificity and sensitivity, the classifier reportedly diagnosed cytomegalovirus status.

Of note for this clone: No antigen is known for it.

The primer mix had 60 Vbeta and 13 Jbeta primers. The table came from immunoSEQ multiplex PCR; TCRdb's copy has only in-frame clones and leaves some out. The table lists some 90,000 clones, about 80% of them singletons. The V end was cut by 5 bases, the J end by 1 base, with 18 bases between. The CDR3 runs 16 residues. CDR1 is MDHEN and CDR2 is SYDVKM in the germline V gene. The sequence was obtained from a man aged 25-45 years in good health and CMV-seropositive. Sequencing was carried out using PBMCs. The genes are TRBV28 and TRBJ2-7, with D perhaps matching TRBD2 (6 bases). The CDR3 bases are TGTGCCAGCAGTCCGCATTGGGGAGGTTTGTCCTACGAGCAGTACTTC. The encoded protein is CASSPHWGGLSYEQYF.